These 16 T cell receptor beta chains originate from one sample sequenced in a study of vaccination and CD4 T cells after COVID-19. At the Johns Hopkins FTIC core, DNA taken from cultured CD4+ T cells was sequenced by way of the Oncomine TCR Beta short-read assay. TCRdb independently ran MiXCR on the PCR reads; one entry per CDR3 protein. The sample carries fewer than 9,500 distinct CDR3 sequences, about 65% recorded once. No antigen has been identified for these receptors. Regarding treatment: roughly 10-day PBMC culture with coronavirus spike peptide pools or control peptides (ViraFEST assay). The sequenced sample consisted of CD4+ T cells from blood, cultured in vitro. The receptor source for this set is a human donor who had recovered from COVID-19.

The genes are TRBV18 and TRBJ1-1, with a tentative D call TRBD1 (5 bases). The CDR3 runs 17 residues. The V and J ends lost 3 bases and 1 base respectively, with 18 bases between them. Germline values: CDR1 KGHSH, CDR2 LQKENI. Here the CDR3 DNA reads TGTGCCAGCTCACCCGCCCAGAGGGCAGGGTCGAACACTGAAGCTTTCTTT. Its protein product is CASSPAQRAGSNTEAFF.

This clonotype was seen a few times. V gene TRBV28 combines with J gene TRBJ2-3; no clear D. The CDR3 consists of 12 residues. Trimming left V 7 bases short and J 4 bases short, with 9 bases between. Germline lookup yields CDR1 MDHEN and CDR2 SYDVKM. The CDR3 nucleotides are TGTGCCAGCACCGTAAGTGCAGATACGCAGTATTTT. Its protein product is CASTVSADTQYF.

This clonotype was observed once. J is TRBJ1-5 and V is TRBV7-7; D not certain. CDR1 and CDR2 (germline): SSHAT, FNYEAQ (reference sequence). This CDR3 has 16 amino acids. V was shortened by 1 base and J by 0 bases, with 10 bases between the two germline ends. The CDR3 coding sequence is TGTGCCAGCAGCTTAGATCGAGAAATTAGCAATCAGCCCCAGCATTTT. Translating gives CASSLDREISNQPQHF.

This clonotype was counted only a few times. Here the CDR3 DNA reads TGCAGTGCTCCACAGGCCCAGGGTAATTCACCCCTCCACTTT. Residues: CSAPQAQGNSPLHF. The rearrangement links TRBV20-1 to TRBJ1-6, with a tentative D call TRBD1 (5 bases). This CDR3 comprises 14 residues. Germline-derived CDR1 and CDR2 are DFQATT and SNEGSKA (reference sequence). V was pared by 5 bases and J by 6 bases, with 14 bases between.

This chain's CDR3 is CASSGRDVATGELFF. CDR3 nucleotide sequence: TGTGCCAGCAGTGGACGGGACGTAGCAACCGGGGAGCTGTTTTTT. The chain is built from TRBV6-1 and TRBJ2-2; D might be TRBD1 or TRBD2, each matching 5 bases. V dropped 4 bases and J dropped 5 bases, with 14 bases sitting between them. This CDR3 is 15 amino acids long. Germline V gives CDR1 MNHNS, CDR2 SASEGT.

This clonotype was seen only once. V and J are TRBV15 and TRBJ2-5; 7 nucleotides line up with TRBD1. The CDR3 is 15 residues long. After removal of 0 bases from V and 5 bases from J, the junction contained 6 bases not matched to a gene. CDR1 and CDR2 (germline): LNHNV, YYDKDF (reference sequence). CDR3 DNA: TGTGCCACCAGCAGAGATGACAGGGATTGGGAGACCCAGTACTTC. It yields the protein CATSRDDRDWETQYF.

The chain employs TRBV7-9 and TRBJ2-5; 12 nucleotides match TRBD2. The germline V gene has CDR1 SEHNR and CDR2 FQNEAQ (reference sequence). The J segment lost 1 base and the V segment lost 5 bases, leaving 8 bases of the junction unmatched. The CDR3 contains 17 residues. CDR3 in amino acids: CASSLNPTSGSQETQYF. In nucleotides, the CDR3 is TGTGCCAGCAGCCTGAATCCGACTAGCGGGAGCCAAGAGACCCAGTACTTC. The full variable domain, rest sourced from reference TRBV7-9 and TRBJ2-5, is DTGVSQNPRHKITKRGQNVTFRCDPISEHNRLYWYRQTLGQGPEFLTYFQNEAQLEKSRLLSDRFSAERPKGSFSTLEIQRTEQGDSAMYLCASSLNPTSGSQETQYFGPGTRLLVL.

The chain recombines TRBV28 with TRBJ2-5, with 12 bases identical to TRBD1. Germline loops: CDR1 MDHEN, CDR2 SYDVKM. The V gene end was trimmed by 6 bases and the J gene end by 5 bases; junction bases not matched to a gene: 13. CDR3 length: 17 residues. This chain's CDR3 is CASSAGTGGALGETQYF. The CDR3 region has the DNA TGTGCCAGCAGCGCTGGGACAGGGGGCGCATTGGGGGAGACCCAGTACTTC.

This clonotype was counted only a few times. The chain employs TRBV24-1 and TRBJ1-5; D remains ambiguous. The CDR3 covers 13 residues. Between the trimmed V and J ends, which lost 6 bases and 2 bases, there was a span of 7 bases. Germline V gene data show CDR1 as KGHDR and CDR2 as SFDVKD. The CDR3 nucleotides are TGTGCCACCAGTAAAGAAGGCAATCAGCCCCAGCATTTT. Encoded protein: CATSKEGNQPQHF.

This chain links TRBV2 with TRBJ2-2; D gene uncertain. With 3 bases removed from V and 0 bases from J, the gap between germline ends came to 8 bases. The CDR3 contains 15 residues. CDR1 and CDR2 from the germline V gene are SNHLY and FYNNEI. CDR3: CASSDRTSNTGELFF. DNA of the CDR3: TGTGCCAGCAGTGATCGGACCTCGAACACCGGGGAGCTGTTTTTT.

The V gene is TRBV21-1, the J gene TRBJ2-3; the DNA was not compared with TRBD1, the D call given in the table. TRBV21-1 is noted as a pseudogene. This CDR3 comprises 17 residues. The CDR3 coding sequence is TGTGCCAGCAGCAAACTTGTGGGGGACAGGAGCACAGATACGCAGTATTTT. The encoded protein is CASSKLVGDRSTDTQYF.

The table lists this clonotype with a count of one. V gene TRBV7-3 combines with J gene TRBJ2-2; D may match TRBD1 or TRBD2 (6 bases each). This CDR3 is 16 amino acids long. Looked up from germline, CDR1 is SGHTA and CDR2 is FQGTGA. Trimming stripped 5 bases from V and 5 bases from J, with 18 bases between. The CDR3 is CASSHKGGSYTGELFF. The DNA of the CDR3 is TGTGCCAGCAGCCACAAGGGGGGTTCCTATACCGGGGAGCTGTTTTTT.

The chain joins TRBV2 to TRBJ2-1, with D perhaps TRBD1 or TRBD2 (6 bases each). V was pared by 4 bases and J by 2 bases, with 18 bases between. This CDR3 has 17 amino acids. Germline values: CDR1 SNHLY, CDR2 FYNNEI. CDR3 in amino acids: CASSVEGQRAAYNEQFF. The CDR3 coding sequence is TGTGCCAGCAGTGTGGAGGGACAACGGGCCGCCTACAATGAGCAGTTCTTC.

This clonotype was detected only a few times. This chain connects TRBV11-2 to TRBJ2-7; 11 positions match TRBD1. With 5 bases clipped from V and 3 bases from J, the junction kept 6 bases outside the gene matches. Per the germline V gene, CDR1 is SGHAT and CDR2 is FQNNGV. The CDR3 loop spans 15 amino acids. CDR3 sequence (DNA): TGTGCCAGCAGCGACCCCGGGACAGGGGGCTACGAGCAGTACTTC. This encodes CASSDPGTGGYEQYF.

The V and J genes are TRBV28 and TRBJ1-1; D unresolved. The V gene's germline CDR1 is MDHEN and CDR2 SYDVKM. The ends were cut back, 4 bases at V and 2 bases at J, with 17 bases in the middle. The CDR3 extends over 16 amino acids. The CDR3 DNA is TGTGCCAGCAGTTCTCGGCCGACAACATCTAACACTGAAGCTTTCTTT. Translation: CASSSRPTTSNTEAFF. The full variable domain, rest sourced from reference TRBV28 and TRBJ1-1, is DVKVTQSSRYLVKRTGEKVFLECVQDMDHENMFWYRQDPGLGLRLIYFSYDVKMKEKGDIPEGYSVSREKKERFSLILESASTNQTSMYLCASSSRPTTSNTEAFFGQGTRLTVV.

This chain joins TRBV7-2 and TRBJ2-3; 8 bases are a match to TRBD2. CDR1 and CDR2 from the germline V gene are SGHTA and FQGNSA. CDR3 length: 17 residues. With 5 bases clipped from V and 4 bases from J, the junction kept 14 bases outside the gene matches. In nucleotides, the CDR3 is TGTGCCAGCAGCCCTTACAGCGGGAGAGTAATCCCAGATACGCAGTATTTT. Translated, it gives CASSPYSGRVIPDTQYF.